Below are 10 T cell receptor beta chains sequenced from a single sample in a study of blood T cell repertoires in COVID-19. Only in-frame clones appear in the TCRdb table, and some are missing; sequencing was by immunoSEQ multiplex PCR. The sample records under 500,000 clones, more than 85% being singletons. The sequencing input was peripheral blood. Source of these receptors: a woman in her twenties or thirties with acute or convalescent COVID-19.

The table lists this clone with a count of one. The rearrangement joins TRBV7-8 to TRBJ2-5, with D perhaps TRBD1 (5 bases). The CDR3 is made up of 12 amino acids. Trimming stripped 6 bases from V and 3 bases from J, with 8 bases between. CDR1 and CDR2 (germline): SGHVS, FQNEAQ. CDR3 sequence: CASRGREETQYF. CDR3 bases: TGTGCCAGCAGGGGGCGCGAAGAGACCCAGTACTTC. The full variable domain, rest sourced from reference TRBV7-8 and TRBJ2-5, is GAGVSQSPRYKVAKRGQDVALRCDPISGHVSLFWYQQALGQGPEFLTYFQNEAQLDKSGLPSDRFFAERPEGSVSTLKIQRTQQEDSAVYLCASRGREETQYFGPGTRLLVL.

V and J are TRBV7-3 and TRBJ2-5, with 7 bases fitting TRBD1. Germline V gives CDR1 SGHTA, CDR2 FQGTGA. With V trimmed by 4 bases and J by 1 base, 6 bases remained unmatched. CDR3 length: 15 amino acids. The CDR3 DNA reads TGTGCCAGCAGCTCTACAGGGGAGCCCCAAGAGACCCAGTACTTC. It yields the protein CASSSTGEPQETQYF.

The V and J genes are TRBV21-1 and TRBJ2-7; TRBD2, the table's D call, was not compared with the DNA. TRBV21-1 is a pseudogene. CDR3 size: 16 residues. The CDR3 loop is CASSKLDRVLGYEQYF. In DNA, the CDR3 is TGTGCCAGCAGCAAACTCGATCGGGTCCTTGGGTACGAGCAGTACTTC.

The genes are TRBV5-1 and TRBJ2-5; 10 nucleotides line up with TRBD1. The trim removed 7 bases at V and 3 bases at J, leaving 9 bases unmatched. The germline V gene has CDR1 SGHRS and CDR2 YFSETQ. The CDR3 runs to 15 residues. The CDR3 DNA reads TGCGCCAGCGGACGACAGGGGGCGCAGAAAGAGACCCAGTACTTC. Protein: CASGRQGAQKETQYF.

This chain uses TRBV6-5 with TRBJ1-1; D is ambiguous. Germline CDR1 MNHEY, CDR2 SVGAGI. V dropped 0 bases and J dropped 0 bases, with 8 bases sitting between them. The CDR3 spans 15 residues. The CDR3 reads CASSYSAALNTEAFF. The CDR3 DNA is TGTGCCAGCAGTTACTCGGCGGCCTTGAACACTGAAGCTTTCTTT.

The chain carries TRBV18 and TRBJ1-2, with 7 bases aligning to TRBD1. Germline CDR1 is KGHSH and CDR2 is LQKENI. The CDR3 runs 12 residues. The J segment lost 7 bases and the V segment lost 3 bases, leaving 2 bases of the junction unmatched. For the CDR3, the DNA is TGTGCCAGCTCACCTGACAGGGCTGGCTACACCTTC. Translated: CASSPDRAGYTF.

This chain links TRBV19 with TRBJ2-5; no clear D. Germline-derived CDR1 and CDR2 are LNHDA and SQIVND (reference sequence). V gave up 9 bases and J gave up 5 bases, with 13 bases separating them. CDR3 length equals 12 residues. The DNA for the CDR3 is TGTGCCAGCATCCTGAGGCCGGAGACCCAGTACTTC. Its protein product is CASILRPETQYF.

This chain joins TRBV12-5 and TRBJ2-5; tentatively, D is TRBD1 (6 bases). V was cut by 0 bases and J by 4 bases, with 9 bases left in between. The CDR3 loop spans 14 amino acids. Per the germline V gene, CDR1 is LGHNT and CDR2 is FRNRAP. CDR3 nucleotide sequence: TGTGCTAGTGGTTTGGTACCCAGGGGAGAGACCCAGTACTTC. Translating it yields CASGLVPRGETQYF.

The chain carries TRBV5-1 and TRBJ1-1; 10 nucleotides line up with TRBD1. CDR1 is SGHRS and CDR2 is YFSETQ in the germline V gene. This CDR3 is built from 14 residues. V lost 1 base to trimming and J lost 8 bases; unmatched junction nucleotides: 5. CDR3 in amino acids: CASSLQPGQGEAFF. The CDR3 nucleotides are TGCGCCAGCAGCTTGCAACCGGGACAGGGGGAAGCTTTCTTT. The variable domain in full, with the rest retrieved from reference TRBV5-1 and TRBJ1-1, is KAGVTQTPRYLIKTRGQQVTLSCSPISGHRSVSWYQQTPGQGLQFLFEYFSETQRNKGNFPGRFSGRQFSNSRSEMNVSTLELGDSALYLCASSLQPGQGEAFFGQGTRLTVV.

The CDR3: CASSIRGGYTEAFF. CDR3 nucleotides: TGTGCCAGTAGTATCCGGGGGGGCTACACTGAAGCTTTCTTT. The chain joins TRBV19 to TRBJ1-1; a weak D match, TRBD1 (6 bases). CDR1 is LNHDA, CDR2 SQIVND, per germline (reference sequence). This CDR3 comprises 14 residues. V gave up 3 bases and J gave up 3 bases, with 11 bases separating them.